Presented here are 30 T cell receptor beta chains from one specimen sequenced in a study of blood T cells in healthy people across ages. Next came a second PCR, run for about 7 to 12 cycles, which used a sample-barcoded 5' primer along with a J-beta primer mix. MiXCR, run by TCRdb on the 5' RACE reads, gives a single entry per CDR3 protein. Of 600,000 to 900,000 distinct CDR3 sequences listed, 25% to 30% are singletons. A further study also used this sample, focusing on T cells of mothers and their children.

The sample taken for sequencing was blood. These TCRs come from a boy under 18 in good health.

This clonotype was seen a few times. As DNA, the CDR3 is TGTGCCAGCAGCCACCCTACGACTAGCGGGGGGTTCCAAGAGACCCAGTACTTC. Protein product: CASSHPTTSGGFQETQYF. The gene calls are TRBV9 and TRBJ2-5; TRBD2 aligns across 13 bases. Trimming at V came to 4 bases and at J to 1 base, leaving 10 bases not matched to a gene. Germline values: CDR1 SGDLS, CDR2 YYNGEE. The CDR3 loop spans 18 amino acids.

This clonotype turned up a few times. The CDR3 sequence: CSARADRGGYEQYF. The DNA of the CDR3 is TGCAGTGCTAGAGCCGACAGGGGAGGGTACGAGCAGTACTTC. This sequence joins TRBV20-1 and TRBJ2-7, with a weak D call TRBD1 (8 bases). This CDR3 is built from 14 residues. Trimming shortened V by 1 base and J by 4 bases, and 14 bases separated the two germline ends. CDR1 is DFQATT and CDR2 is SNEGSKA in the germline V gene (reference sequence).

V gene TRBV12-3 or TRBV12-4 combines with J gene TRBJ1-3; a weak D match, TRBD1 (6 bases). This CDR3 has 13 residues. Trimming pared 5 bases from V and 5 bases from J, leaving 10 bases between. The CDR3, as DNA: TGTGCCAGCAGTACAGGGTCAAGAAACACCATATATTTT. This translates into CASSTGSRNTIYF.

This clonotype was seen repeatedly, ten times or more. The chain uses TRBV2 and TRBJ2-3, with D hard to call. Between the trimmed V and J ends, which lost 6 bases and 2 bases, there was a span of 6 bases. The CDR3 totals 12 residues. Germline assignment: CDR1 SNHLY and CDR2 FYNNEI. The CDR3, as DNA: TGTGCCAGCAGCCCCTACACAGATACGCAGTATTTT. Residues: CASSPYTDTQYF.

In this sample, this clonotype turned up a few times. V is TRBV5-1 and J is TRBJ2-7; D gene unclear. Trimming took off 0 bases at V and 0 bases at J, with 10 bases between the two ends. Per the germline V gene, CDR1 is SGHRS and CDR2 is YFSETQ. CDR3 length: 15 residues. This CDR3 reads CASSLALQPSYEQYF. Written as DNA, the CDR3 is TGCGCCAGCAGCTTGGCCTTACAGCCCTCCTACGAGCAGTACTTC. Looking up the rest from reference TRBV5-1 and TRBJ2-7 gives the full variable domain: KAGVTQTPRYLIKTRGQQVTLSCSPISGHRSVSWYQQTPGQGLQFLFEYFSETQRNKGNFPGRFSGRQFSNSRSEMNVSTLELGDSALYLCASSLALQPSYEQYFGPGTRLTVT.

Points on this clonotype: A junction boundary mismatches the germline segment, possibly from a read error. This chain connects TRBV20-1 to TRBJ2-1, with 13 nucleotides matching TRBD2. This CDR3 has 15 residues. Germline CDR1 and CDR2: DFQATT and SNEGSKA (reference sequence). DNA of the CDR3: TGCAGTGCCCTGGGACTAGCGGGGTCTTACAATGAGCAGCTCTTC. It encodes CSALGLAGSYNEQLF.

The sample holds a few counts of this clonotype. This rearrangement joins TRBV19 to TRBJ2-2; 8 nucleotides match TRBD1. V dropped 4 bases and J dropped 5; count of bases not matched to a gene: 6. Looked up from germline, CDR1 is LNHDA and CDR2 is SQIVND (reference sequence). CDR3 size: 15 residues. In DNA form, the CDR3 reads TGTGCCAGTAGTACCGGACAGGGATTAACCGGGGAGCTGTTTTTT. This gives the protein CASSTGQGLTGELFF.

The chain carries TRBV20-1 and TRBJ2-1; 7 bases agree with TRBD2. The CDR3 spans 16 residues. In germline, CDR1 is DFQATT, CDR2 SNEGSKA (reference sequence). The J segment lost 0 bases and the V segment lost 5 bases, leaving 10 bases of the junction unmatched. The CDR3 reads CSAGGEAILSYNEQFF. In DNA form, the CDR3 reads TGCAGTGCTGGGGGGGAGGCCATCCTCTCCTACAATGAGCAGTTCTTC.

The rearrangement joins TRBV5-1 to TRBJ2-5; no clear D gene. This CDR3 is built from 14 residues. V was clipped by 4 bases and J by 5 bases, with 15 bases between them. The germline gives CDR1 SGHRS, CDR2 YFSETQ. DNA of the CDR3: TGCGCCAGCAGCGGCTCCCCAGATTCGGAGACCCAGTACTTC. Protein: CASSGSPDSETQYF.

The chain combines TRBV9 with TRBJ1-1; the D gene is possibly TRBD1 (5 bases). Germline CDR1 SGDLS, CDR2 YYNGEE. With 7 bases removed from V and 7 bases from J, the gap between germline ends came to 17 bases. This CDR3 spans 13 amino acids. The CDR3 DNA follows: TGTGCCAGCGGCGGGGGTACAGGAGGTGAAGCTTTCTTT. As protein: CASGGGTGGEAFF.

CDR3 in amino acids: CGAPAGGSTDTQYF. CDR3 in DNA: TGCGGAGCGCCCGCGGGGGGAAGCACAGATACGCAGTATTTT. V is TRBV20-1 and J is TRBJ2-3; 8 nucleotides line up with TRBD2. The germline CDR1 and CDR2 sequences are DFQATT and SNEGSKA (reference sequence). The CDR3 consists of 14 residues.

The chain recombines TRBV9 with TRBJ1-3; 9 bases line up with TRBD1. With 3 bases clipped from V and 3 bases from J, the junction kept 7 bases outside the gene matches. Germline loops: CDR1 SGDLS, CDR2 YYNGEE. This CDR3 contains 16 residues. This CDR3 is CASSARQGVDGNTIYF. The CDR3 DNA follows: TGTGCCAGCAGCGCAAGACAGGGGGTGGATGGAAACACCATATATTTT.

The chain couples TRBV6-1 to TRBJ2-7, with D uncertain. This CDR3 contains 14 residues. The V end was cut by 5 bases, the J end by 3 bases, with 14 bases between. CDR1 MNHNS and CDR2 SASEGT come from the germline V gene. The CDR3 sequence: CASSMGSVLYEQYF. The CDR3 DNA follows: TGTGCCAGCAGTATGGGTTCGGTACTCTACGAGCAGTACTTC.

This sequence joins TRBV7-9 and TRBJ2-1; 7 bases agree with TRBD1. The DNA end lines up better with TRBJ2-7; the J call may be wrong. The CDR3 contains 14 residues. CDR1 is SEHNR and CDR2 is FQNEAQ in the germline V gene (reference sequence). CDR3 coding DNA: TGTGCCAGCAGCCAGGCCACAGGGGTGGACGAGCAGTACTTC. Its translation is CASSQATGVDEQYF.

As to this clonotype: One base away lies a much larger clone, so this may be a sequencing read error. The chain carries TRBV2 and TRBJ2-1, with 7 bases fitting TRBD2. The J call is uncertain, as TRBJ2-7 better fits the DNA end. The CDR3 totals 13 residues. Looked up from germline, CDR1 is SNHLY and CDR2 is FYNNEI. CDR3 in amino acids: CASSVGGGYGQYF. The DNA for the CDR3 is TGTGCCAGCAGTGTAGGCGGGGGTTACGGGCAGTACTTC.

This clonotype was found a few times. V is TRBV7-6 and J is TRBJ1-1; no reliable D call. The length of the CDR3 is 15 residues. Trimming removed 2 bases at V and 4 bases at J, with 14 bases between. CDR1 is SGHVS, CDR2 FNYEAQ, per germline. In nucleotides, the CDR3 is TGTGCCAGCAGCTTAACGGACTCCCACAGCACTGAAGCTTTCTTT. Its protein product is CASSLTDSHSTEAFF.

The chain uses TRBV10-2 and TRBJ2-3; tentative D call: TRBD1 (5 bases). This CDR3 is built from 13 residues. CDR1 is WSHSY and CDR2 is SAAADI in the germline V gene. Trimming took 3 bases from V and 9 from J, leaving 13 bases between them. CDR3 in DNA: TGCGCCAGCAGTGACTCTCGAAGGGGCACGCAGTATTTT. Residues: CASSDSRRGTQYF.

The rearrangement links TRBV20-1 to TRBJ2-4; possibly TRBD2 for D (5 bases). Germline V gene lookup returns CDR1 DFQATT and CDR2 SNEGSKA (reference sequence). This CDR3 spans 16 amino acids. Trimming pared 3 bases from V and 1 base from J, leaving 16 bases between. The CDR3 region is CSASEGQNSAKNIQYF. CDR3 bases: TGCAGTGCTAGTGAGGGCCAAAACTCGGCCAAAAACATTCAGTACTTC.

The genes are TRBV11-2 and TRBJ1-1, with 11 bases that match TRBD1. The length of the CDR3 is 16 residues. Germline V gives CDR1 SGHAT, CDR2 FQNNGV. V gave up 8 bases and J gave up 3 bases; unmatched junction bases: 11. The CDR3 DNA follows: TGTGCCAGCGACCGCGGACAGGGGGCTGAGGACACTGAAGCTTTCTTT. Residues: CASDRGQGAEDTEAFF.

This chain connects TRBV9 to TRBJ2-1; possibly TRBD1 for D (5 bases). Germline CDR1 and CDR2: SGDLS and YYNGEE. V was clipped by 4 bases and J by 0 bases, with 8 bases between them. This CDR3 has 14 amino acids. The chain's CDR3 is CASSPTVSYNEQFF. The CDR3 DNA reads as TGTGCCAGCAGCCCGACAGTCTCCTACAATGAGCAGTTCTTC.

This clonotype was counted between two and nine times. The chain employs TRBV5-1 and TRBJ2-5; tentative D call: TRBD1 (5 bases). This CDR3 is built from 16 residues. V lost 5 bases, J lost 1 base, and 18 bases lay in between. Per the germline V gene, CDR1 is SGHRS and CDR2 is YFSETQ. The CDR3 DNA follows: TGCGCCAGCAGACCCCCCTTTAGGGGTGGCCAAGAGACCCAGTACTTC. Translated, it gives CASRPPFRGGQETQYF.

The chain combines TRBV5-1 with TRBJ1-1; no reliable D call. The length of the CDR3 is 14 residues. CDR1 SGHRS and CDR2 YFSETQ come from the germline V gene. Trimming left V 5 bases short and J 5 bases short, with 16 bases between. CDR3 DNA: TGCGCCAGCAGGTCGGACCCTGGGAGAACTGAAGCTTTCTTT. Translated: CASRSDPGRTEAFF.

This clonotype showed up just a few times. The chain links TRBV6-2 or TRBV6-3 to TRBJ2-5; TRBD2 aligns across 9 bases. CDR3 length: 13 residues. CDR1 is MNHEY, CDR2 SVGEGT, per germline. Trimming at V came to 6 bases and at J to 5 bases, leaving 4 bases not matched to a gene. The CDR3: CASRGTSRETQYF. In DNA, the CDR3 is TGTGCCAGCAGGGGGACTAGCAGGGAGACCCAGTACTTC.

CDR3 residues: CASSLTGRAEAFF. The DNA for the CDR3 is TGTGCCAGCAGTTTAACCGGCAGGGCTGAAGCTTTCTTT. The chain recombines TRBV12-3 or TRBV12-4 with TRBJ1-1, with D perhaps TRBD1 (5 bases). Deletions cut 2 bases from V and 6 bases from J, with 10 bases between. CDR3 length: 13 amino acids.

The V gene is TRBV5-4, the J gene TRBJ2-7; 11 nucleotides agree with TRBD2. The DNA end is a closer match to TRBJ2-5, so the J assignment may be wrong. The CDR3 consists of 18 residues. The germline V gene encodes CDR1 SGHNT and CDR2 YYREEE (reference sequence). The CDR3 loop reads CASSLGETSGASLETQYF. The CDR3 bases are TGTGCCAGCAGCTTGGGGGAGACTAGCGGGGCCTCGCTGGAGACCCAGTACTTC.

The sample holds a few counts of this clonotype. The chain joins TRBV2 to TRBJ2-7, with D possibly being TRBD1 (6 bases). CDR3 length: 13 amino acids. CDR1 is SNHLY, CDR2 FYNNEI, per germline. V lost 6 bases and J lost 4, with 13 bases in between. The CDR3 DNA is TGTGCCAGCAGGGCTACACAGGGTTACGAGCAGTACTTC. Its translation is CASRATQGYEQYF.

In this sample, this clonotype turned up a few times. The CDR3 DNA reads TGTGCCATCAGTGAGTTGCGGACCGGGACTAGCGGGAGAAACACCGGGGAGCTGTTTTTT. Translated, it gives CAISELRTGTSGRNTGELFF. The rearrangement joins TRBV10-3 to TRBJ2-2; 14 bases fit TRBD2. With 1 base clipped from V and 2 bases from J, the junction kept 9 bases outside the gene matches. Looked up from germline, CDR1 is ENHRY and CDR2 is SYGVKD. The CDR3 loop spans 20 amino acids.

This clonotype came up a few times. The V gene is TRBV5-4, the J gene TRBJ2-5; D might be TRBD1 (5 bases). This CDR3 is built from 14 residues. Per germline, CDR1 SGHNT and CDR2 YYREEE (reference sequence). V shed 5 bases and J shed 5 bases, with 16 bases lying between them. The CDR3 protein is CASRDAGIPETQYF. CDR3 bases: TGTGCCAGCAGGGACGCAGGGATTCCCGAGACCCAGTACTTC.

This chain links TRBV7-9 with TRBJ2-5, with unresolved D. The closer fit of TRBJ2-1 to the DNA end suggests the J call may be wrong. Germline lookup yields CDR1 SEHNR and CDR2 FQNEAQ (reference sequence). The length of the CDR3 is 12 residues. This CDR3 is CASSSPGGEQFF. CDR3 sequence (DNA): TGTGCCAGCAGCTCCCCAGGCGGTGAGCAGTTCTTC.

J is TRBJ2-7 and V is TRBV14, with D uncertain. Between the trimmed V and J ends, which lost 4 bases and 0 bases, there was a span of 10 bases. Germline V CDR1 and CDR2: SGHDN, FVKESK. CDR3 length: 14 amino acids. This chain's CDR3 is CASSPADRSYEQYV. DNA of the CDR3: TGTGCCAGCAGCCCGGCAGATCGCTCCTACGAGCAGTACGTC.